The 2 T cell receptor beta chains in this list originate from one sample, sequenced in a study of Ad26.COV2.S vaccination and SARS-CoV-2 variants. The protocol was immunoSEQ multiplex PCR, while the TCRdb copy is restricted to in-frame clones and leaves out a portion. The sample has 400,000 to 450,000 clones, approximately 92% seen once. Regarding treatment: 19 received Ad26.COV2.S at low or high dose, single or two shots; about 5 received placebo; per-sample allocation not given. The samples date from day 63 after the first vaccine or placebo injection. Source: peripheral blood, taken in a trial of Ad26.COV2.S vaccine versus placebo. The receptors shown here come from a person aged 18 to 59 who received the Ad26.COV2.S COVID-19 vaccine or a placebo.

The chain links TRBV5-1 to TRBJ2-1; possible D gene TRBD2, 5 bases. V gave up 0 bases and J gave up 5 bases, with 12 bases separating them. CDR1 and CDR2 (germline): SGHRS, YFSETQ. The CDR3 extends over 15 amino acids. CDR3 sequence reads: CASSLEGSANNEQFF. The CDR3, as DNA: TGCGCCAGCAGCTTGGAAGGTAGCGCAAACAATGAGCAGTTCTTC.

This chain joins TRBV5-4 and TRBJ2-1; no firm D call. Trimming removed 0 bases from V and 8 bases from J, with 3 bases in between. CDR3 length equals 11 residues. Looked up from germline, CDR1 is SGHNT and CDR2 is YYREEE (reference sequence). The CDR3 sequence: CASSLADEQFF. DNA for the CDR3: TGTGCCAGCAGCTTGGCCGATGAGCAGTTCTTC. The full variable domain, rest sourced from reference TRBV5-4 and TRBJ2-1, is ETGVTQSPTHLIKTRGQQVTLRCSSQSGHNTVSWYQQALGQGPQFIFQYYREEENGRGNFPPRFSGLQFPNYSSELNVNALELDDSALYLCASSLADEQFFGPGTRLTVL.